Included here is one TCR beta chain sequence, with context. Reverse transcription of roughly 0.5 to 1 ug RNA was carried out with random hexamers. TCRdb itself ran the immunoSEQ multiplex PCR reads through MiXCR, one entry per CDR3 protein. The sample gives about 210,000 distinct CDR3 sequences, approximately 95% of which show up once; 0.095% is in the top ten. The data were obtained in a study of CD8 T cells in Susac syndrome. CDR3 length equals 13 residues. Germline lookup yields CDR1 KGHDR and CDR2 SFDVKD. V gave up 2 bases and J gave up 8 bases, with 9 bases separating them. The rearrangement uses TRBV24-1 and TRBJ2-1; D not certain. The sample taken for sequencing was CD4+ T cells from PBMCs. The receptor was derived from a human donor with multiple sclerosis. This chain's CDR3 is CATSDYTTDEQFF. As DNA, the CDR3 is TGTGCCACCAGTGATTATACCACCGATGAGCAGTTCTTC.